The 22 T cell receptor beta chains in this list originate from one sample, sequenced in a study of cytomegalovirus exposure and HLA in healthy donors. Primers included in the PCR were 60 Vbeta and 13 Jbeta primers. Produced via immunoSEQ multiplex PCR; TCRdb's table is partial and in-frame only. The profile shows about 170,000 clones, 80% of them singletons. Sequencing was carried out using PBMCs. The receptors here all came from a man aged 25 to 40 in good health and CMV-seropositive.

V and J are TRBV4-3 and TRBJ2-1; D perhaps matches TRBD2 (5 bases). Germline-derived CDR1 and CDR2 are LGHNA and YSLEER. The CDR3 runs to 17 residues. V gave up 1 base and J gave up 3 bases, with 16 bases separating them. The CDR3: CASSQGFRAADYNEQFF. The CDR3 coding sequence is TGCGCCAGCAGCCAAGGCTTCCGGGCAGCGGACTACAATGAGCAGTTCTTC.

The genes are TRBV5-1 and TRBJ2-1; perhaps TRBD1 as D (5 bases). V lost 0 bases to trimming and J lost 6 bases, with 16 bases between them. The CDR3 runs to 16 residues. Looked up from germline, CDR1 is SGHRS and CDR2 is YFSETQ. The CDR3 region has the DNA TGCGCCAGCAGCTTGGATGGGGCAGGTCGGAGCAATGAGCAGTTCTTC. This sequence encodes CASSLDGAGRSNEQFF.

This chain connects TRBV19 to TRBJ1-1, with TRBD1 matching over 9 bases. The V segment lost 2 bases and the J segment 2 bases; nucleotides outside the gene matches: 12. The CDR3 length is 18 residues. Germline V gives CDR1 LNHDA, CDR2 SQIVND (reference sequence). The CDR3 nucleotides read TGTGCCAGTAGTATACCCCAGACAGGGGGAGTAGTAAACACTGAAGCTTTCTTT. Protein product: CASSIPQTGGVVNTEAFF.

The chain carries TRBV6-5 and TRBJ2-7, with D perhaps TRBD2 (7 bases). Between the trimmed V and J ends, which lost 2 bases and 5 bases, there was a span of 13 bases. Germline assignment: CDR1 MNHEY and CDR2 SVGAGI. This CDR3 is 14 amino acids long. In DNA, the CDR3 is TGTGCCAGCAGTTACGGGGGGGCCGGGGACGAGCAGTACTTC. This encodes CASSYGGAGDEQYF.

The CDR3 nucleotides read TGTGCCAGCAGTTTACGGACAGGGGTCCTTTACGAGCAGTACTTC. Its translation is CASSLRTGVLYEQYF. V gene TRBV27 combines with J gene TRBJ2-7; 9 bases line up with TRBD1. V dropped 2 bases and J dropped 4; count of bases not matched to a gene: 6. Per germline, CDR1 MNHEY and CDR2 SMNVEV (reference sequence). The CDR3 extends over 15 amino acids.

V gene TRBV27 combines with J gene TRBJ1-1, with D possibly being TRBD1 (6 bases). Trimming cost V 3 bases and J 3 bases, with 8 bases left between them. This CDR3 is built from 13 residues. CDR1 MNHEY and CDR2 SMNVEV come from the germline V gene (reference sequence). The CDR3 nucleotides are TGTGCCAGCAGTTTTAAGGGGGACACTGAAGCTTTCTTT. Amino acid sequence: CASSFKGDTEAFF.

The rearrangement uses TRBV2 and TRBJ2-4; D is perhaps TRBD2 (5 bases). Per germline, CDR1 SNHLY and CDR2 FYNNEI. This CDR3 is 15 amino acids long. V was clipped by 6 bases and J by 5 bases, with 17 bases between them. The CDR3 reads CASREDSWVQNIQYF. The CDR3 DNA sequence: TGTGCCAGCAGGGAGGATTCGTGGGTCCAAAACATTCAGTACTTC.

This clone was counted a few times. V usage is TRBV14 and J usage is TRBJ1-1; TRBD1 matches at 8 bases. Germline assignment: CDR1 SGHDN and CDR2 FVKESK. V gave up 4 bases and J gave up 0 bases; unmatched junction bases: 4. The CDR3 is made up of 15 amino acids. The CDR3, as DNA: TGTGCCAGCAGCCTACGGACAGGGATGAACACTGAAGCTTTCTTT. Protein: CASSLRTGMNTEAFF.

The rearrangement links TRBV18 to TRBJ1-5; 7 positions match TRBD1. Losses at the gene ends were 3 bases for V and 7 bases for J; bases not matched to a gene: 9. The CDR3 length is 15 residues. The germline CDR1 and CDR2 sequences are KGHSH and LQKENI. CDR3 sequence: CASSPVDREVQPQHF. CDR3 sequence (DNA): TGTGCCAGCTCACCTGTAGACAGGGAAGTCCAGCCCCAGCATTTT.

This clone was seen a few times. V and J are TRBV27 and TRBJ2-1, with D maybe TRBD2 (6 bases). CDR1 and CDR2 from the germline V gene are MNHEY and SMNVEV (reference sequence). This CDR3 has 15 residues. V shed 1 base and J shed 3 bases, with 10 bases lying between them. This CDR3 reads CASSLWAGRYNEQFF. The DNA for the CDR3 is TGTGCCAGCAGTTTATGGGCGGGACGCTACAATGAGCAGTTCTTC.

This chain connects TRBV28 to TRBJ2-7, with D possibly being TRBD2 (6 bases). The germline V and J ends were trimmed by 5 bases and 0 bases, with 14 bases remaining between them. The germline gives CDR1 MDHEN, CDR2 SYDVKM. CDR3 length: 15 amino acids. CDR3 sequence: CASSQPGLPSYEQYF. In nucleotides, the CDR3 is TGTGCCAGCAGTCAACCGGGACTCCCCTCCTACGAGCAGTACTTC.

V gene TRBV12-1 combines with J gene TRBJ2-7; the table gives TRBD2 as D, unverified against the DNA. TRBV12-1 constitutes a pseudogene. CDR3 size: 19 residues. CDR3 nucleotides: TGTGCCAGCAGTCAAACACCGGGACTAGCGGGAGGGTTGAGCTACGAGCAGTACTTC. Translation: CASSQTPGLAGGLSYEQYF.

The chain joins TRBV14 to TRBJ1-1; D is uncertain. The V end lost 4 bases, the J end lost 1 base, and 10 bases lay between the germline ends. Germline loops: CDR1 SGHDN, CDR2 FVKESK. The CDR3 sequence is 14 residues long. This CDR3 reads CASSLLAGNTEAFF. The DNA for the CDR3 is TGTGCCAGCAGCCTACTCGCGGGGAACACTGAAGCTTTCTTT.

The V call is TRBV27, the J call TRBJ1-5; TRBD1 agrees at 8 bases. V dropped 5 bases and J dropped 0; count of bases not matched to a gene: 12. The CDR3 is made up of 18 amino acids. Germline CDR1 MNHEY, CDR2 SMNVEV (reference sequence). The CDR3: CASSPWTGQAGSNQPQHF. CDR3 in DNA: TGTGCCAGCAGTCCTTGGACAGGGCAGGCGGGTAGCAATCAGCCCCAGCATTTT.

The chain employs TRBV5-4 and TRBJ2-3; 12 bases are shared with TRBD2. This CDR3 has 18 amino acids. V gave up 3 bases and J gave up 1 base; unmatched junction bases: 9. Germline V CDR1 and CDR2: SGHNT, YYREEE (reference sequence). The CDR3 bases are TGTGCCAGCAGCTCCCGGCTAGCGGGGGGGCAGGGCACAGATACGCAGTATTTT. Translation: CASSSRLAGGQGTDTQYF.

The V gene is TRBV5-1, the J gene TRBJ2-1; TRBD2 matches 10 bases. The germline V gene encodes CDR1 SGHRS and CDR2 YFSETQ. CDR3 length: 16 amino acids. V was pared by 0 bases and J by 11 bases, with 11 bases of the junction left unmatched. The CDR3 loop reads CASSLAVGLAGDQQFF. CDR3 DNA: TGCGCCAGCAGCTTGGCCGTAGGGCTAGCGGGAGACCAGCAGTTCTTC. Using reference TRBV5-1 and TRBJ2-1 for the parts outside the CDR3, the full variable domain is KAGVTQTPRYLIKTRGQQVTLSCSPISGHRSVSWYQQTPGQGLQFLFEYFSETQRNKGNFPGRFSGRQFSNSRSEMNVSTLELGDSALYLCASSLAVGLAGDQQFFGPGTRLTVL.

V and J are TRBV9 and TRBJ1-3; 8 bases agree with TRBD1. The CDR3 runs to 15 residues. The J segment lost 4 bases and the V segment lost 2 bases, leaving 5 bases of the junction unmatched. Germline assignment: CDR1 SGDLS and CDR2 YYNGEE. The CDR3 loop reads CASSVQGAPGNTIYF. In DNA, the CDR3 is TGTGCCAGCAGCGTCCAGGGGGCGCCAGGAAACACCATATATTTT.

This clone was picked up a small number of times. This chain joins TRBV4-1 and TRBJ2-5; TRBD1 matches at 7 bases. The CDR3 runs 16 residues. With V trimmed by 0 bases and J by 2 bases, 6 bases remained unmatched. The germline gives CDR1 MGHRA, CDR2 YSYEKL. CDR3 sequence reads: CASSQEGLQGQETQYF. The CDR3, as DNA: TGCGCCAGCAGCCAAGAAGGTCTACAGGGGCAAGAGACCCAGTACTTC.

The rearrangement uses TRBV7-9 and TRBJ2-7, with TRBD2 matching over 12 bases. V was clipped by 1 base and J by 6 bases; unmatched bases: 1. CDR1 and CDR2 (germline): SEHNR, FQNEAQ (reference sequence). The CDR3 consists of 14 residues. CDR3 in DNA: TGTGCCAGCAGCTTAGGACTAGCGGGGGTCGAGCAGTACTTC. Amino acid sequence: CASSLGLAGVEQYF.

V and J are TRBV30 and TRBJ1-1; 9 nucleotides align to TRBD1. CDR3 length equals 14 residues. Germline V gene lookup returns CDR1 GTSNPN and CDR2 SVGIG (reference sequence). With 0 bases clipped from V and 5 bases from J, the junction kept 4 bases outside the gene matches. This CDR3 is CAWSVRGQGTEAFF. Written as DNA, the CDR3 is TGTGCCTGGAGTGTACGGGGACAGGGAACTGAAGCTTTCTTT.

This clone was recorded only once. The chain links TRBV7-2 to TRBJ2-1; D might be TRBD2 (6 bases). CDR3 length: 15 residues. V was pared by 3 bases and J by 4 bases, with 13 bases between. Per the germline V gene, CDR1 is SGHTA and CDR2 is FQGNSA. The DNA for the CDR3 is TGTGCCAGCAGCTTCGGGGGAATGGGGTACAATGAGCAGTTCTTC. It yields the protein CASSFGGMGYNEQFF.

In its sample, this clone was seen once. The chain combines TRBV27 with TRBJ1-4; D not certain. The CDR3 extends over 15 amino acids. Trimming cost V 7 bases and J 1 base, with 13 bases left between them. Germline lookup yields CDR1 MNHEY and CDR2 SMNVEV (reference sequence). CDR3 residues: CASTSVGKTNEKLFF. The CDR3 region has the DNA TGTGCCAGCACGAGTGTCGGGAAAACTAATGAAAAACTGTTTTTT.